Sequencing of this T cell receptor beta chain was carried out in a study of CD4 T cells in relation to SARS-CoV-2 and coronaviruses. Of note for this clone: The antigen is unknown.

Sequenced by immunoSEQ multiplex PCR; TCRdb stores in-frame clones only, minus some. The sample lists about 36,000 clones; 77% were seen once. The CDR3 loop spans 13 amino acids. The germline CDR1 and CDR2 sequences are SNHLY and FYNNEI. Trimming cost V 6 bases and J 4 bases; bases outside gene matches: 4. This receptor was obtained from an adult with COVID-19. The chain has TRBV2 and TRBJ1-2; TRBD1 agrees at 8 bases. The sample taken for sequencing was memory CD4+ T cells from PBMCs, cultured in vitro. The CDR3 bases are TGTGCCAGCAGAGAACAGGGGGGCTATGGCTACACCTTC. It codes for CASREQGGYGYTF.